This T cell receptor beta chain was captured in a study of a mutant IDH1 vaccine in newly diagnosed glioma. Study-level background: Standard pretreatment was either radiotherapy, temozolomide, or, for most, radiochemotherapy with temozolomide.

The CDR3 has 17 amino acids. V lost 0 bases to trimming and J lost 0 bases, with 11 bases between them. Germline V gene lookup returns CDR1 SGHVS and CDR2 FNYEAQ. This clone was recorded once. Noted time point: baseline, week 1 (first vaccination visit). As for treatment: pre-vaccination baseline after standard-of-care therapy. Donor tumors were new WHO grade 3 or 4 IDH1-mutant, ATRX-lost astrocytomas. Clones were sequenced by immunoSEQ multiplex PCR, and TCRdb holds only the in-frame ones, with some missing. Found here are around 92,000 clones, approximately 83% of them singletons; the top ten hold around 7%.

The TCR sequence derives from a woman aged 45-59 years with glioma. Sequencing used PBMCs, obtained from a glioma patient treated with radiotherapy, temozolomide or both. This chain connects TRBV7-6 to TRBJ1-4; perhaps TRBD1 as D (5 bases). The CDR3 loop reads CASSLAGTATTNEKLFF. CDR3 nucleotide sequence: TGTGCCAGCAGCTTAGCGGGGACGGCAACAACTAATGAAAAACTGTTTTTT. The whole variable domain, filled in from reference TRBV7-6 and TRBJ1-4, reads GAGVSQSPRYKVTKRGQDVALRCDPISGHVSLYWYRQALGQGPEFLTYFNYEAQQDKSGLPNDRFSAERPEGSISTLTIQRTEQRDSAMYRCASSLAGTATTNEKLFFGSGTQLSVL.